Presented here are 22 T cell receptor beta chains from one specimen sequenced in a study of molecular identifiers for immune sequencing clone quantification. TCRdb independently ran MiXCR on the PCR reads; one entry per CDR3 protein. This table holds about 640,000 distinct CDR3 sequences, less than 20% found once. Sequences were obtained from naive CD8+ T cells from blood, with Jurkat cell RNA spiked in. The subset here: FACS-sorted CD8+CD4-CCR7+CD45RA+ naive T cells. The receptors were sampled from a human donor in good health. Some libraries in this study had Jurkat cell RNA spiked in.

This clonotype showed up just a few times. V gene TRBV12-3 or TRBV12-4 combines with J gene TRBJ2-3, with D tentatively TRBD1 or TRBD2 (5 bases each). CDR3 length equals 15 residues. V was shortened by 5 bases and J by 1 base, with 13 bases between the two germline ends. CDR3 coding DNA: TGTGCCAGCAGTCCTATTTTGGGGGGCACAGATACGCAGTATTTT. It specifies CASSPILGGTDTQYF.

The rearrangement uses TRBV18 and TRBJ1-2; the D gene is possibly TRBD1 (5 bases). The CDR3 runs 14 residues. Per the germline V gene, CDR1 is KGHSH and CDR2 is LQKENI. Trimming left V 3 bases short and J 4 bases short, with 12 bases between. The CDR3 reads CASSPTDTPYGYTF. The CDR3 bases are TGTGCCAGCTCACCGACGGACACCCCCTATGGCTACACCTTC.

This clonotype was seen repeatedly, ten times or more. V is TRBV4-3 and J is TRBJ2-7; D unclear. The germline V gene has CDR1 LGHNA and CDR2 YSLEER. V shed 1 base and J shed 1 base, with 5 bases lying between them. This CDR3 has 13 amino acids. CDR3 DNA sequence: TGCGCCAGCAGCCAAGCCCGGTCCTACGAGCAGTACTTC. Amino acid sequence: CASSQARSYEQYF.

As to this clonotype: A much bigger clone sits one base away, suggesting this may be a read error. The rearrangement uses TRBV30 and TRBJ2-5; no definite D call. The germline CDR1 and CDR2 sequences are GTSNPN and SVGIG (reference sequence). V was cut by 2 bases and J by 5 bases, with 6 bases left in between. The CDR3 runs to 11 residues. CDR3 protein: CAWSMGETQYF. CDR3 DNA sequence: TGTGCCTGGAGTATGGGGGAGACCCAGTACTTC.

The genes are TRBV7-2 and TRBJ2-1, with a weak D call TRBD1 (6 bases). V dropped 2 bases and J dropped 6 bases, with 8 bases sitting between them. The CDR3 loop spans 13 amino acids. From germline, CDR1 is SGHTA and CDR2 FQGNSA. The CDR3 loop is CASSLTGINEQFF. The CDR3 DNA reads TGTGCCAGCAGCTTAACAGGGATCAATGAGCAGTTCTTC.

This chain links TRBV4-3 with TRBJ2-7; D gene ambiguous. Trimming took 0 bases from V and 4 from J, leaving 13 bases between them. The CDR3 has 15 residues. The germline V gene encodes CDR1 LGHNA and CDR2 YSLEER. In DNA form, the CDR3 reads TGCGCCAGCAGCCAAGATTCCCTCCAGCAATACGAGCAGTACTTC. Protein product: CASSQDSLQQYEQYF.

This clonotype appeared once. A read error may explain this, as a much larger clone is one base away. The CDR3 sequence is CGSWDLGITEAFF. CDR3 bases: TGTGGCTCCTGGGACTTGGGCATCACTGAAGCTTTCTTT. The V call is TRBV30, the J call TRBJ1-1, with a weak D call TRBD1 (5 bases). The CDR3 has 13 residues. In germline, CDR1 is GTSNPN, CDR2 SVGIG (reference sequence). Supplemented by reference TRBV30 and TRBJ1-1, the full variable domain reads SQTIHQWPATLVQPVGSPLSLECTVEGTSNPNLYWYRQAAGRGLQLLFYSVGIGQISSEVPQNLSASRPQDRQFILSSKKLLLSDSGFYLCGSWDLGITEAFFGQGTRLTVV.

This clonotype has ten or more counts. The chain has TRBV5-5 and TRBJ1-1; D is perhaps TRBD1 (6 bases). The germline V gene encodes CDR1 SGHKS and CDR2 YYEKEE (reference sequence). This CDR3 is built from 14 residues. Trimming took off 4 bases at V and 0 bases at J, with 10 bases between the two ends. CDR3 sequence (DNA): TGTGCCAGCAGCCACAGGGACCTGAACACTGAAGCTTTCTTT. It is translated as CASSHRDLNTEAFF.

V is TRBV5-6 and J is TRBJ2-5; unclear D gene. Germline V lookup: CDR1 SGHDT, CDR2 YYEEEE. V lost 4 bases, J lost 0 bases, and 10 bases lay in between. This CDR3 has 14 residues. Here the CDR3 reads CASSHGLNQETQYF. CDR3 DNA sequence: TGTGCCAGCAGCCATGGGCTGAACCAAGAGACCCAGTACTTC.

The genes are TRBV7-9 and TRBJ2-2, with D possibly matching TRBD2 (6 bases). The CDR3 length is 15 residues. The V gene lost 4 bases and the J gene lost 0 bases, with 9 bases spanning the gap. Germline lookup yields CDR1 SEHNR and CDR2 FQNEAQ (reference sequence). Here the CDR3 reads CASSSGDSNTGELFF. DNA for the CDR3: TGTGCCAGCAGCTCGGGGGACTCGAACACCGGGGAGCTGTTTTTT. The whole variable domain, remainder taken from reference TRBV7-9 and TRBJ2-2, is DTGVSQNPRHKITKRGQNVTFRCDPISEHNRLYWYRQTLGQGPEFLTYFQNEAQLEKSRLLSDRFSAERPKGSFSTLEIQRTEQGDSAMYLCASSSGDSNTGELFFGEGSRLTVL.

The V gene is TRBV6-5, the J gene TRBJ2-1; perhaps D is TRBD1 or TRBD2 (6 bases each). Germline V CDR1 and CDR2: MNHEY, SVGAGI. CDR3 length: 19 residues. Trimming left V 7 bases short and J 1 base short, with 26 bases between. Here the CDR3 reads CASIIKRAGAARSYNEQFF. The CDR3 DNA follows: TGTGCCAGCATCATCAAGCGGGCAGGGGCCGCGCGTTCCTACAATGAGCAGTTCTTC.

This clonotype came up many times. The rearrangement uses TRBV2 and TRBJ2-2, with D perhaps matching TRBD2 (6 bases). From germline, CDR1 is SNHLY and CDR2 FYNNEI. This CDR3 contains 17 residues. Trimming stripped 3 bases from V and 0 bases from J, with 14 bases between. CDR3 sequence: CASSDPPLATNTGELFF. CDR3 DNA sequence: TGTGCCAGCAGTGATCCCCCGCTAGCGACGAACACCGGGGAGCTGTTTTTT.

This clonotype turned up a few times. The CDR3 loop is CASSMGTTNEKLFF. CDR3 DNA: TGTGCCAGTAGTATGGGGACAACTAATGAAAAACTGTTTTTT. This chain links TRBV19 with TRBJ1-4; D remains unclear. Germline values: CDR1 LNHDA, CDR2 SQIVND (reference sequence). Trimming cost V 3 bases and J 0 bases, with 5 bases left between them. The CDR3 spans 14 residues.

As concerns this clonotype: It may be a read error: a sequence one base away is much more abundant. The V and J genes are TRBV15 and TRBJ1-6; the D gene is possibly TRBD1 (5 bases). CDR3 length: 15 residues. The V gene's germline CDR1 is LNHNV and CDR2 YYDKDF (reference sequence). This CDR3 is CATSSGDGYNSSLHF. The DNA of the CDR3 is TGTGCCACCAGCAGTGGGGACGGGTATAATTCATCCCTCCACTTT.

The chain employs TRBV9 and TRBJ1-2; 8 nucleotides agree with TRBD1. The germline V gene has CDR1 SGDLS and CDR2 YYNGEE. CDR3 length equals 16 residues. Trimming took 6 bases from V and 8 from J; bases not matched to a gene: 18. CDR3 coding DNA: TGTGCCAGCACCGCCGAGCTGTGGACAGGGAATGACGGCTACACCTTC. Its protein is CASTAELWTGNDGYTF.

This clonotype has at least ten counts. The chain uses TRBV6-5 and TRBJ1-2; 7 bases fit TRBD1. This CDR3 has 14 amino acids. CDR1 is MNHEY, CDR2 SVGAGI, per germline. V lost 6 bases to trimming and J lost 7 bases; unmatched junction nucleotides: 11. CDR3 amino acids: CASSPITGASGYTF. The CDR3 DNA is TGTGCCAGCAGCCCAATAACAGGGGCCAGTGGCTACACCTTC.

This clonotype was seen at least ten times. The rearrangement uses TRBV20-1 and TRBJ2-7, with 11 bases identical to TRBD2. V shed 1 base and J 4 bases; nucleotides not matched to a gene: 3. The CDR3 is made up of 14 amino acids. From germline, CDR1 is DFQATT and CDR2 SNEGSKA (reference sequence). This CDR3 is CSARAPSGRYEQYF. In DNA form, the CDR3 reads TGCAGTGCTAGAGCCCCTAGCGGGAGGTACGAGCAGTACTTC.

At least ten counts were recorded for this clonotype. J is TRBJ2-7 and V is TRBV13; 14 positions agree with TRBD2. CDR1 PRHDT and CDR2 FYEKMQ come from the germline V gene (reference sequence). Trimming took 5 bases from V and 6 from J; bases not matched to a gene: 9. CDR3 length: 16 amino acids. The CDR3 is CASSASSGTSGGEQYF. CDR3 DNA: TGTGCCAGCAGCGCCAGCTCCGGGACTAGCGGGGGCGAGCAGTACTTC.

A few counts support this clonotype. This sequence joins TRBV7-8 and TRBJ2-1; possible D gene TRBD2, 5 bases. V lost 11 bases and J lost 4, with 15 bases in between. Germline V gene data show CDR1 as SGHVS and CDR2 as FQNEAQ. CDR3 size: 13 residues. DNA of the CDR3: TGTGCCTCGCGGGTCGGCAGTTACAATGAGCAGTTCTTC. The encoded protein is CASRVGSYNEQFF.

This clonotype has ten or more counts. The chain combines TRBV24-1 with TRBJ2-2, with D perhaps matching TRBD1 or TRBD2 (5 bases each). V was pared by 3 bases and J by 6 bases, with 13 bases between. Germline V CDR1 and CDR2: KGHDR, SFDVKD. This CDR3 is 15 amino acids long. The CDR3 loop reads CATSDRRDRPGELFF. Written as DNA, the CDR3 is TGTGCCACCAGTGATCGACGGGACCGCCCCGGGGAGCTGTTTTTT.

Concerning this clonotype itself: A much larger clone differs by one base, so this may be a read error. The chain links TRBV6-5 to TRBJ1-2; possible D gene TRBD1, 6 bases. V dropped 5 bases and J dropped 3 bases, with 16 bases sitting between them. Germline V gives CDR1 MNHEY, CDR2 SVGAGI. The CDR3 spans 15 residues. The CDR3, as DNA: TGTGCCAGCAGTCAGCCCGGTTACAGGGACTATGGCTACACCTTC. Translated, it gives CASSQPGYRDYGYTF.

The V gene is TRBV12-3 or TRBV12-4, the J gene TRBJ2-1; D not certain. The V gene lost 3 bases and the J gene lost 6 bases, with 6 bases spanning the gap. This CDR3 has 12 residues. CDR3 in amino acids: CASSFGFNEQFF. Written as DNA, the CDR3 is TGTGCCAGCAGTTTCGGGTTCAATGAGCAGTTCTTC.